The 21 T cell receptor beta chains below come from one sample, sequenced in a study of T cells expressing NK-cell markers. Each CDR3 protein gets one entry in TCRdb, which reprocessed the 5' RACE reads and gives no DNA. This sample's table has about 460,000 distinct CDR3 sequences. The sample taken for sequencing was blood T cells: a sorted CD56 or NKG2C T cell subset, CD4+ or CD8+ T cells, or bulk PBMC T cells (not recorded which). These receptor sequences come from a woman aged 50 to 60 in good health.

The rearrangement uses TRBV5-1 and TRBJ2-1; the D gene TCRdb calls, TRBD2, cannot be checked with no DNA. Germline V gene data show CDR1 as SGHRS and CDR2 as YFSETQ. The CDR3 consists of 15 residues. CDR3 protein: CASSVAGGPDNEQFF.

The chain uses TRBV5-1 and TRBJ1-1. The V gene's germline CDR1 is SGHRS and CDR2 YFSETQ. This CDR3 contains 14 residues. Here the CDR3 reads CASGISQGITEAFF.

The chain joins TRBV6-6 to TRBJ1-2; TCRdb designates TRBD1, a call that cannot be tested without DNA. The CDR3 length is 14 residues. Germline V lookup: CDR1 MNHNY, CDR2 SVGAGI (reference sequence). Here the CDR3 reads CAIPKGTANYGYTF.

The chain combines TRBV20-1 with TRBJ2-1; the D gene TCRdb calls, TRBD2, cannot be checked with no DNA. Germline V lookup: CDR1 DFQATT, CDR2 SNEGSKA (reference sequence). The CDR3 extends over 14 amino acids. The CDR3 reads CSASPLGLNNEQFF.

This chain's CDR3 is CASSLGRGTDTQYF. V is TRBV7-2 and J is TRBJ2-3. The CDR3 is 14 residues long. Germline V gene sequence: CDR1 SGHTA, CDR2 FQGNSA. The entire variable domain, with the rest obtained from reference TRBV7-2 and TRBJ2-3, is as follows: GAGVSQSPSNKVTEKGKDVELRCDPISGHTALYWYRQSLGQGLEFLIYFQGNSAPDKSGLPSDRFSAERTGGSVSTLTIQRTQQEDSAVYLCASSLGRGTDTQYFGPGTRLTVL.

The chain has TRBV5-8 and TRBJ2-3; TCRdb's D gene call, TRBD1, goes unchecked for lack of DNA. Per germline, CDR1 SGHTS and CDR2 YDEGEE. There are 15 residues in the CDR3. CDR3 loop: CASSLEGAVTDTQYF.

This chain connects TRBV5-1 to TRBJ2-7; TCRdb calls TRBD1, which cannot be checked without DNA. CDR3 length: 15 amino acids. CDR1 is SGHRS, CDR2 YFSETQ, per germline. The CDR3 here is CASRLQGQGPYEQYF.

The rearrangement uses TRBV3-1 and TRBJ2-2; TCRdb picks TRBD1, but there is no DNA to check that call. Looked up from germline, CDR1 is LGHDT and CDR2 is YNNKEL (reference sequence). CDR3 length equals 16 residues. Here the CDR3 reads CASSQSRGLLTGELFF. The full variable domain, completed using reference TRBV3-1 and TRBJ2-2, is DTAVSQTPKYLVTQMGNDKSIKCEQNLGHDTMYWYKQDSKKFLKIMFSYNNKELIINETVPNRFSPKSPDKAHLNLHINSLELGDSAVYFCASSQSRGLLTGELFFGEGSRLTVL.

The chain uses TRBV24-1 and TRBJ2-5; TCRdb outputs TRBD1, but without DNA this stays unchecked. This CDR3 has 14 residues. CDR1 KGHDR and CDR2 SFDVKD come from the germline V gene. The CDR3 region is CATSDSTGKETQYF.

The V gene is TRBV7-8, the J gene TRBJ2-6; TCRdb designates TRBD2, a call that cannot be tested without DNA. Germline V lookup: CDR1 SGHVS, CDR2 FQNEAQ. This CDR3 spans 16 amino acids. The CDR3 reads CASSLGISRWANVLTF.

The chain is built from TRBV7-2 and TRBJ2-6; as DNA is missing, the TRBD1 call by TCRdb cannot be tested. The CDR3 is 18 residues long. Per germline, CDR1 SGHTA and CDR2 FQGNSA. The CDR3 spells CASSLMGASPSGANVLTF.

The chain has TRBV7-2 and TRBJ1-6; TCRdb selects TRBD1, and the lack of DNA leaves this call unchecked. Per germline, CDR1 SGHTA and CDR2 FQGNSA. The CDR3 sequence is 13 residues long. The chain's CDR3 is CASSLPPGSPLHF. Full variable domain (rest looked up from reference TRBV7-2 and TRBJ1-6): GAGVSQSPSNKVTEKGKDVELRCDPISGHTALYWYRQSLGQGLEFLIYFQGNSAPDKSGLPSDRFSAERTGGSVSTLTIQRTQQEDSAVYLCASSLPPGSPLHFGNGTRLTVT.

This chain uses TRBV7-2 with TRBJ2-2. In germline, CDR1 is SGHTA, CDR2 FQGNSA. This CDR3 has 15 residues. The CDR3 protein is CASSLALGSLRELFF.

The chain carries TRBV14 and TRBJ2-2; without DNA, the TCRdb call of TRBD1 cannot be checked. Germline assignment: CDR1 SGHDN and CDR2 FVKESK. CDR3 size: 16 residues. CDR3 region: CASSQAGTTNTGELFF.

V is TRBV29-1 and J is TRBJ1-2; TCRdb lists TRBD1, though no DNA is available to test this call. The CDR3 consists of 11 residues. Germline V lookup: CDR1 SQVTM, CDR2 ANQGSEA. The CDR3 protein is CSVRGARGYTF.

The chain combines TRBV14 with TRBJ2-1. Germline loops: CDR1 SGHDN, CDR2 FVKESK. The CDR3 sequence is 13 residues long. CDR3 residues: CASSQVDNVVEFF. Full variable domain (rest looked up from reference TRBV14 and TRBJ2-1): EAGVTQFPSHSVIEKGQTVTLRCDPISGHDNLYWYRRVMGKEIKFLLHFVKESKQDESGMPNNRFLAERTGGTYSTLKVQPAELEDSGVYFCASSQVDNVVEFFGPGTRLTVL.

The chain recombines TRBV4-1 with TRBJ2-4; no DNA is available, so the TRBD2 call from TCRdb remains unchecked. In germline, CDR1 is MGHRA, CDR2 YSYEKL. The CDR3 is 16 amino acids. CDR3 sequence: CASSQGLARGKNIQYF.

This chain uses TRBV10-3 with TRBJ2-4. CDR3 length: 14 residues. Germline CDR1 ENHRY, CDR2 SYGVKD. The CDR3 loop is CAISESQSSNIQYF.

The CDR3 region is CSVELGAKGYTF. This chain links TRBV29-1 with TRBJ1-2; as DNA is missing, the TRBD1 call by TCRdb cannot be tested. Germline assignment: CDR1 SQVTM and CDR2 ANQGSEA. The CDR3 consists of 12 residues.

This rearrangement joins TRBV3-1 to TRBJ2-5; TCRdb's D call of TRBD2 is untestable without DNA. Germline values: CDR1 LGHDT, CDR2 YNNKEL (reference sequence). This CDR3 contains 14 residues. Here the CDR3 reads CASSQDAGQKTQYF.

The V gene is TRBV3-1, the J gene TRBJ2-5; without DNA, the TCRdb call of TRBD2 cannot be checked. Germline V gene data show CDR1 as LGHDT and CDR2 as YNNKEL (reference sequence). This CDR3 is built from 15 residues. The CDR3 reads CASSQAGLAGETQYF.